This TCR beta chain was recorded in a study of Graves' ophthalmopathy and Graves' hyperthyroidism. The V end lost 2 bases, the J end lost 4 bases, and 17 bases lay between the germline ends. The CDR3 has 16 amino acids. Details on this clonotype: Its antigen is currently unknown.

Using RNA transcripts, the TCR beta CDR3 regions were amplified. HTBI-primed RT-PCR formed the first round, and a multiplex PCR formed the second. TCRdb reprocessed the multiplex PCR reads via MiXCR and lists one record per CDR3 protein. The profile shows more than 300,000 distinct CDR3 sequences, approximately 17% of them singletons. Newly diagnosed, the hyperthyroidism patients had under 2 months' duration and were aged 18 to 65. Study-wide points: Discriminating ophthalmopathy from stable hyperthyroidism, a 13-signature model attained a sensitivity of 85% to 90% and a specificity of about 81%. The blood repertoire also included most expanded thyroid clonotypes above 0.001 frequency.

The sample taken for sequencing was peripheral blood. The chain uses TRBV12-3 or TRBV12-4 and TRBJ1-2; D is unclear. The receptor was derived from an adult woman with stable Graves' hyperthyroidism. The DNA for the CDR3 is TGTGCCAGCAGTTTACTCCTCCCGGCGGGGAGCTATGGCTACACCTTC. It encodes CASSLLLPAGSYGYTF.